The TCR beta chain under discussion was sequenced for a study of control samples from healthy donors and cancer patients. Germline V CDR1 and CDR2: LGHDT, YNNKEL (reference sequence). The CDR3 loop spans 13 amino acids. Trimming shortened V by 3 bases and J by 4 bases, and 6 bases separated the two germline ends. Profiling relied on immunoSEQ multiplex PCR, and the TCRdb table lists in-frame clones only, not all of them. The sample lists 25,000 to 35,000 clones; roughly 91% were seen once. This receptor was obtained from a man aged 45-65 years with lung cancer. This chain links TRBV3-1 (or the pseudogene TRBV3-2) with TRBJ1-4; D not resolved. Input material: PBMCs. CDR3 sequence (DNA): TGTGCCAGCAGCCAGACCGTTAATGAAAAACTGTTTTTT. Protein: CASSQTVNEKLFF.